The clone carrying this T cell receptor beta chain was seen many times. Time point meaning: patch test 2, 6 weeks after DPC sensitization. Treatment given: therapeutic diphenylcyclopropenone sensitization with weekly scalp DPC. The CDR3 extends over 14 amino acids. Germline trimming cut 5 bases from V and 9 bases from J; bases unmatched to any gene: 8. Per germline, CDR1 SEHNR and CDR2 FQNEAQ (reference sequence). This record comes from a study of human T cells and chemical hapten exposure. Separate cDNA molecules received unique molecular identifiers, which the library attached to them. TCRdb ran MiXCR on the RACE reads and lists one entry per CDR3 protein. The sample has tens of thousands of distinct CDR3 sequences, 8.5% to 9% seen once; the top ten hold approximately 3.5%.

The chain has TRBV7-9 and TRBJ2-1; TRBD2 matches at 9 bases. This TCR came from a woman in her forties or fifties with alopecia areata. Some clones in this sample may be carry-over from other donors' samples. Material: whole blood, obtained in connection with sensitization to the hapten diphenylcyclopropenone (DPC). This CDR3 reads CASSLLAGTGEQFF. CDR3 sequence (DNA): TGTGCCAGCAGCCTGCTAGCGGGGACGGGTGAGCAGTTCTTC.